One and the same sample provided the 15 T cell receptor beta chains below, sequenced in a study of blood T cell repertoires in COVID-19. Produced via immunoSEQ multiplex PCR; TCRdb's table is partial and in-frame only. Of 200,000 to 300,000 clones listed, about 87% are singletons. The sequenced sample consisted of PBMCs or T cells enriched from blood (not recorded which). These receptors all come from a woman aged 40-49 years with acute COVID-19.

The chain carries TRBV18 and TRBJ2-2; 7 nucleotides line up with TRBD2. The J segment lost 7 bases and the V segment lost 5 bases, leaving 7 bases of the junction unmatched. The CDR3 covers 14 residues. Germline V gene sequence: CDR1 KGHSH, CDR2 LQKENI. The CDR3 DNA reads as TGTGCCAGCTCATGGGCTAGCGGTGACGGGGAGCTGTTTTTT. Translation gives CASSWASGDGELFF.

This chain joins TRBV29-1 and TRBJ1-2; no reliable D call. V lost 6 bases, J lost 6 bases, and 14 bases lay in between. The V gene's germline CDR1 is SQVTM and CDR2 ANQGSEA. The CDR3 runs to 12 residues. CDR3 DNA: TGCAGCGTCACCTGGTATACGGATGGCTACACCTTC. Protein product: CSVTWYTDGYTF.

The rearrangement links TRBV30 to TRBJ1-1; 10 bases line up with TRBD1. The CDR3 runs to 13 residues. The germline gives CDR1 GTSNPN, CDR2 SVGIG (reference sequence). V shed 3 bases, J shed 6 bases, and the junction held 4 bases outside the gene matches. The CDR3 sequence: CAWRLDRGPEAFF. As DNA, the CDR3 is TGTGCCTGGAGACTTGACAGGGGGCCTGAAGCTTTCTTT.

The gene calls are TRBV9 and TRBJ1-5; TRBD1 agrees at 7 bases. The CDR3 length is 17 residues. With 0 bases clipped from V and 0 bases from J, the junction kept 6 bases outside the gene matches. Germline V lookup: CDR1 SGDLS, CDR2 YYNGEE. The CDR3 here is CASSVGGDSYSNQPQHF. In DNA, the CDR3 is TGTGCCAGCAGCGTAGGGGGGGACAGTTATAGCAATCAGCCCCAGCATTTT.

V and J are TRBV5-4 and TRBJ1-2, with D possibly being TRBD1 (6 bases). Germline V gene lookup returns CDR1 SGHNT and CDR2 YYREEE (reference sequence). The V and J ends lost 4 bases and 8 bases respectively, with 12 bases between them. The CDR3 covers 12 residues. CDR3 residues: CASSVTGPGYTF. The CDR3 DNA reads TGTGCCAGCAGCGTAACAGGGCCCGGCTACACCTTC.

The CDR3 here is CASGSGKNTEAFF. The DNA for the CDR3 is TGTGCCAGTGGGTCGGGGAAGAACACTGAAGCTTTCTTT. The V and J genes are TRBV19 and TRBJ1-1; D uncertain. The V gene's germline CDR1 is LNHDA and CDR2 SQIVND (reference sequence). This CDR3 is 13 amino acids long. V shed 8 bases and J shed 1 base, with 11 bases lying between them. Full variable domain (outside the CDR3, taken from reference TRBV19 and TRBJ1-1): DGGITQSPKYLFRKEGQNVTLSCEQNLNHDAMYWYRQDPGQGLRLIYYSQIVNDFQKGDIAEGYSVSREKKESFPLTVTSAQKNPTAFYLCASGSGKNTEAFFGQGTRLTVV.

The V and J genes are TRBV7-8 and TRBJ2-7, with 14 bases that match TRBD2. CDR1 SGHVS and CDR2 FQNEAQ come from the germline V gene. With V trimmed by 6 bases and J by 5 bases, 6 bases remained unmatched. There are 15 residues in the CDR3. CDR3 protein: CASSLGLAGVDEQYV. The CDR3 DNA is TGTGCCAGCAGTCTGGGACTAGCGGGAGTAGACGAGCAGTACGTC.

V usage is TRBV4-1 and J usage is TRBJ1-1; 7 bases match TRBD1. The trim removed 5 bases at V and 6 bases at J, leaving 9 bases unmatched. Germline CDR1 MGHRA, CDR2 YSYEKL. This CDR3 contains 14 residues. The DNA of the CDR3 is TGCGCCAGCAGCAACGACAGGGTGAGAGCTGAAGCTTTCTTT. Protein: CASSNDRVRAEAFF.

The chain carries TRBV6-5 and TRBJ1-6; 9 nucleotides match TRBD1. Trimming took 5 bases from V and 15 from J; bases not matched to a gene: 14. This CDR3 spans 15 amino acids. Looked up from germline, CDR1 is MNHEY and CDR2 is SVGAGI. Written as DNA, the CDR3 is TGTGCCAGCAGTCTACGGACAGGGGAAGGAGTTCTCCTCCACTTT. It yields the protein CASSLRTGEGVLLHF.

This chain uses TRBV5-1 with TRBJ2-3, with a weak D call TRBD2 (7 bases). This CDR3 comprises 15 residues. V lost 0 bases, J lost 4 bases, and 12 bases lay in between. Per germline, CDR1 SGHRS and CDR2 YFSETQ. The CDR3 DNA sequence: TGCGCCAGCAGCTTGGCCGGGGGGCAGGCAGATACGCAGTATTTT. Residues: CASSLAGGQADTQYF. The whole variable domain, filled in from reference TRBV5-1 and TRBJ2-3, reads KAGVTQTPRYLIKTRGQQVTLSCSPISGHRSVSWYQQTPGQGLQFLFEYFSETQRNKGNFPGRFSGRQFSNSRSEMNVSTLELGDSALYLCASSLAGGQADTQYFGPGTRLTVL.

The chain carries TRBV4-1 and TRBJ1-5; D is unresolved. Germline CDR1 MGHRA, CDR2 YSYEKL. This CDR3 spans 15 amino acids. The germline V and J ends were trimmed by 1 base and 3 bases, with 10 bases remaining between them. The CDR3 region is CASSQVGGANQPQHF. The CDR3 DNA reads TGCGCCAGCAGCCAAGTTGGAGGTGCCAATCAGCCCCAGCATTTT.

The CDR3 DNA follows: TGTGCCAGCAGCCAACAGCTCCGGGAAACTGAAGCTTTCTTT. It specifies CASSQQLRETEAFF. The chain links TRBV3-1 (or the pseudogene TRBV3-2) to TRBJ1-1, with D unclear. Germline assignment: CDR1 LGHDT and CDR2 YNNKEL (reference sequence). Trimming removed 2 bases at V and 5 bases at J, with 12 bases between. The CDR3 is 14 amino acids.

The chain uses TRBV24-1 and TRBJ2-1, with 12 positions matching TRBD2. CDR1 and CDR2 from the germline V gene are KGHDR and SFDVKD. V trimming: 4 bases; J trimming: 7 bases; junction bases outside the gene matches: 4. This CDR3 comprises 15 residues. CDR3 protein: CATSDLAGGGNEQFF. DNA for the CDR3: TGTGCCACCAGTGACCTAGCGGGAGGGGGAAATGAGCAGTTCTTC.

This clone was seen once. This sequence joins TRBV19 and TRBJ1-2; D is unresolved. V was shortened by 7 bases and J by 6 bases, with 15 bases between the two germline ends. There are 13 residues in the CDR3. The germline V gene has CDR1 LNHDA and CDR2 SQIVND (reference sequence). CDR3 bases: TGTGCCAGTACCCTGACAATGGCAAATGGCTACACCTTC. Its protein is CASTLTMANGYTF.

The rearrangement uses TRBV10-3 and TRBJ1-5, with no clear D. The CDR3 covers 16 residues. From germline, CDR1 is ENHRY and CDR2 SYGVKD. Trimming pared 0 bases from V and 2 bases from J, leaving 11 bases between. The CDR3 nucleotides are TGTGCCATCAGTGAGTCAGGTCCCCAGGGCAATCAGCCCCAGCATTTT. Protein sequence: CAISESGPQGNQPQHF.